This T cell receptor (beta chain) appears in the sequencing data of a study of blood T cell repertoires in COVID-19. As for the study in general: Sources were T cells, B-cell-depleted T cells, or PBMCs; the material itself was cDNA or gDNA.

Trimming took 4 bases from V and 6 from J, leaving 16 bases between them. Germline loops: CDR1 SGHRS, CDR2 YFSETQ. This CDR3 contains 14 residues. As handled by the study authors: The authors estimated nucleated cell counts from reference gene primer amplification. Sequencing was performed with immunoSEQ multiplex PCR; in TCRdb, only in-frame clones are kept and a portion is missing. V, J and clone size reflect that table, while D and trimming were determined from the DNA. This sample carries hundreds of thousands of clones, about 87% of them seen once, and the ten largest clones take about 6%. Patients from Seattle were sampled longitudinally, starting during active infection.

The receptor's source is a woman in her forties or fifties with COVID-19, enrolled during active disease. The sequencing input was peripheral blood. The J gene is TRBJ1-2, the V gene TRBV5-1; D might be TRBD1 (6 bases). The chain's CDR3 is CASSIQGDTNGYTF. The CDR3, as DNA: TGCGCCAGCAGCATACAGGGAGACACTAATGGCTACACCTTC.